This T cell receptor (beta chain) was captured by sequencing in a study of identical twins. This clonotype was counted between two and nine times. TCRdb called the 5' RACE reads again in MiXCR, with one record for every CDR3 protein. The table includes 210,000 or so distinct CDR3 sequences, more than 15% detected once. The CDR3 runs to 15 residues. Unmatched junction bases numbered 15, after V lost 8 bases and J lost 6 bases. This sample also belongs to another study, concerning T cells expressing NK-cell markers.

This rearrangement joins TRBV12-3 or TRBV12-4 to TRBJ1-2; 7 nucleotides line up with TRBD1. The sequence was obtained from a woman aged 18-29 years in good health. The sequenced sample was CD8+ T cells sorted from blood. The chain's CDR3 is CASGSRGAGDDGYTF. CDR3 nucleotide sequence: TGTGCCAGCGGATCCAGGGGGGCAGGGGATGATGGCTACACCTTC.